The clone carrying this T cell receptor (beta chain) came up a few times. Its antigen is undetermined. The source of the sample is a study of T-cell memory formation after mild COVID-19. Study-wide points: Whereas later expanders leaned CD4+, clones contracting day 15 to 85 showed a balanced CD4/CD8 makeup.

Via MiXCR, TCRdb re-called the 5' RACE reads, giving one row per CDR3 protein. The sample lists some 600,000 distinct CDR3 sequences, 17% occurring once. Germline CDR1 and CDR2: KGHDR and SFDVKD. The CDR3 spans 15 residues. J was trimmed by 2 bases and V by 5 bases; bases with no gene match: 4. This clonotype was obtained from an adult woman who had mild COVID-19 (a few samples of this study predate the infection). Cell type and time point are not known. This chain connects TRBV24-1 to TRBJ1-5, with 8 bases aligning to TRBD1. Sequencing used PBMCs or a T cell subset sorted from them (not recorded which). CDR3 residues: CATSVTGEGNQPQHF. CDR3 sequence (DNA): TGTGCCACCAGTGTGACAGGGGAGGGCAATCAGCCCCAGCATTTT.